This T cell receptor beta chain comes out of a study of T cells expressing NK-cell markers (dated by TCRdb to 2019 to 2021). In the study overall: In sorted CD3+CD56+NKG2C+, CD3+CD56+NKG2C- and CD3+CD56-NKG2C+ T-cell subsets from several donors, TCR beta-chain repertoires were profiled. The study sequenced eight donors, all healthy volunteers chosen at random: three men and five women. Seven of the eight sequenced donors were HCMV-seropositive and one was HCMV-seronegative. Illumina HiSeq 2000/2500, MiSeq or NextSeq was used to sequence libraries as 2 x 150 bp reads.

Via the germline V gene (reference sequence), CDR1 is LNHNV and CDR2 YYDKDF. From cysteine to phenylalanine, the CDR3 is 14 amino acids long. No DNA is recorded. To determine HCMV serostatus, a commercial ELISA kit was used to detect HCMV-specific IgG in serum. Peripheral blood mononuclear cells were isolated from blood by Ficoll density gradient centrifugation. The paper as a whole reports these results and caveats: It remained unclear whether the expanded NKG2C-expressing T cell clones were specific for HCMV antigens. In six donors, the dominant CD3+CD56+NKG2C+ clonotypes were among the top 10 CD8+ clonotypes and accounted for about 1.0-8% of CD8+ T cells. Those dominant clonotypes were again the most abundant among CD3+CD56-NKG2C+ cells in a few donors, at about 25-60.1%.

In the case of this clonotype: This clone's antigen is unknown.

Sequencer: Illumina HiSeq 2000. The TCR beta cDNA libraries were made using 5'RACE template switching, a step that added both a universal primer site and unique molecular identifiers. cDNA synthesis was primed from the TCR beta constant segment, followed by two successive PCR amplification steps. In the source study's methods: MIGEC was used to demultiplex reads and group reads by UMI, and MiTCR was used to assemble and quantify clonotypes. To exclude erroneous sequences, any TCR cDNA sequence not supported by at least two reads was discarded. The tcR package was used for downstream repertoire analysis, and clonotypes were matched across fractions by CDR3 nucleotide sequence plus V segment. VDJmatch was used to annotate antigen specificity against VDJdb, with one amino acid substitution allowed in CDR3. TCRdb reprocessed the raw reads; every CDR3 protein sequence is a single record, and DNA is not supplied. The V and J calls, along with clone size, are taken from TCRdb and not from the paper's own processing. This specimen's table enumerates some 500,000 distinct CDR3 sequences. The top ten hold 1.4% of the sample.

The TCR comes from a woman aged 45 to 65 in good health. Donor details come from another sample of the same person, matched by shared clones. The specimen sequenced was blood T cells: a sorted CD56 or NKG2C T cell subset, CD4+ or CD8+ T cells, or bulk PBMC T cells (not recorded which). The chain employs TRBV15 and TRBJ2-5; TCRdb gives TRBD1 as the D gene, but with no DNA this cannot be confirmed. This receptor has the CDR3 CATSRTGGLKTQYF.